This T cell receptor (beta chain) stems from a study of T cell responses to AZD1222 COVID-19 vaccine. Libraries were prepared by immunoSEQ multiplex PCR; TCRdb keeps only in-frame clonotypes and omits some of them. The table lists roughly 130,000 clones, 88% of them singletons. General study results and limits: Variant regions that are unmutated are reportedly the target of nearly half of spike-specific TCRs. Rises in breadth and depth of Spike-specific TCRs came after two AZD1222 doses. It was only after the peak T cell response that any repertoires were sampled. The donor cohort was predominantly white British with a female majority, and clonal diversity may have been underestimated.

In the case of this clone: As yet, its antigen is unknown.

Sequencing used peripheral blood, obtained on day 0 of AZD1222 vaccination. The sequence came from an adult in good health.

CDR3 region: CASGFSGANVLTF. CDR3 nucleotides: TGTGCCAGCGGTTTCTCTGGGGCCAACGTCCTGACTTTC. The rearrangement joins TRBV6-2 or TRBV6-3 to TRBJ2-6; D is uncertain. The CDR3 consists of 13 residues. Trimming stripped 8 bases from V and 0 bases from J, with 5 bases between. CDR1 and CDR2 from the germline V gene are MNHEY and SVGEGT.